This T cell receptor (beta chain) was found in a study of T-cell reconstitution after alpha-beta-depleted transplantation in children. The authors prepared the TCRbeta library with unique molecular identifiers. Each CDR3 protein is one row after TCRdb ran MiXCR on the PCR reads. The sample lists roughly 300,000 distinct CDR3 sequences; approximately 10% were seen once. This clonotype was seen more than once but under ten times. Trimming took 6 bases from V and 0 from J, leaving 13 bases between them. Germline CDR1 and CDR2: MNHEY and SMNVEV (reference sequence). The length of the CDR3 is 15 residues. The sequence derives from a human donor who donated a stem cell graft to a child with acute lymphoblastic leukemia. The V gene is TRBV27, the J gene TRBJ2-3; D is undetermined. This sample comprised PBMCs from the stem cell graft donor, obtained from the stem cell graft. As DNA, the CDR3 is TGTGCCAGCAGACCCCACATATCTAGCACAGATACGCAGTATTTT. As protein: CASRPHISSTDTQYF.